These T cell receptor beta chains were read from a single sample in a study of T cell changes during pregnancy in multiple sclerosis. Measured with immunoSEQ multiplex PCR; TCRdb has only the in-frame clones, and not every one. The data show over 50,000 clones, roughly 90% seen once. The sequencing here drew on peripheral blood, taken in the first trimester of pregnancy. The receptors were sampled from a female donor with multiple sclerosis, enrolled in a pregnancy study. The CDR3 runs from the conserved cysteine through the conserved F or W. The D gene is left open where the match is weak. The size field is filled for only some rows; it gives once, few, many or a size class.

>.|TRBV27|.|TRBJ1-5
TGTGCCAGCAGTTGGGACAACAATCAGCCCCAGCATTTT
CASSWDNNQPQHF
>TRBD2|TRBV5-4|.|TRBJ2-5
TGTGCCAGCAGCTATAATAGCGGGAGAGAGACCCAGTACTTC
CASSYNSGRETQYF
>.|TRBV28|.|TRBJ1-2
TGTGCCAGCAGTCCCTCTTTAACGGGCTATGGCTACACCTTC
CASSPSLTGYGYTF
>.|TRBV4-1|.|TRBJ2-3
TGCGCCAGCAGCCAAGACAGGGAGGGCACAGATACGCAGTATTTT
CASSQDREGTDTQYF
>TRBD2|TRBV7-9|.|TRBJ2-7
TGTGCCAGCAGCCCCCCCACACTAGCGGGAGTCCACTCCTACGAGCAGTACTTC
CASSPPTLAGVHSYEQYF
>.|TRBV19|.|TRBJ1-5
TGTGCCAGTAGTATGGAGGGACTGGGCAATCAGCCCCAGCATTTT
CASSMEGLGNQPQHF
>.|TRBV6-1|.|TRBJ1-5
TGTGCCAGGGGGGGGACACCCCTCAATCAGCCCCAGCATTTT
CARGGTPLNQPQHF
>.|TRBV6-5|few|TRBJ1-2
TGTGCCAGCAGTTACGCCTCGGGGAGCGACTATGGCTACACCTTC
CASSYASGSDYGYTF
>TRBD2|TRBV28|.|TRBJ2-7
TGTGCCACCTTTTCAGCGGGAGGGTACGAGCAGTACTTC
CATFSAGGYEQYF
>.|TRBV6-1|.|TRBJ1-1
TGTGCCAGCAGTGAAACAGGGAACACTGAAGCTTTCTTT
CASSETGNTEAFF
>TRBD2|TRBV25-1|.|TRBJ2-1
TGTGCCAGCAGGGCGGGAGGATCTGCACATGAGCAGTTCTTC
CASRAGGSAHEQFF
>TRBD2|TRBV5-4|.|TRBJ2-5
TGTGCCAGCAGCACGGGGACTAGCGTGACGGGCGCCCAGTACTTC
CASSTGTSVTGAQYF
>.|TRBV27|.|TRBJ2-7
TGTGCCAGCAGTCCAACGACCGGGATGCCCTACGAGCAGTACTTC
CASSPTTGMPYEQYF
>TRBD1|TRBV2|.|TRBJ2-7
TGTGCCAGCAGTGAACTAGGGGACAGACTTTACGAGCAGTACTTC
CASSELGDRLYEQYF
>.|TRBV7-9|once|TRBJ1-4
TGTGCCAGCAGCTTGTGGGGGGTAGAAAAACTGTTTTTT
CASSLWGVEKLFF
>TRBD2|TRBV9|.|TRBJ2-7
TGTGCCAGCAGCGTAGGCGGGAGGACCTCCTACGAGCAGTACTTC
CASSVGGRTSYEQYF
>TRBD1|TRBV27|.|TRBJ1-5
TGTGCCAGCAGGCTACAGGGGGCGGGTCAGCCCCAGCATTTT
CASRLQGAGQPQHF
>.|TRBV30|.|TRBJ1-5
TGTGCCTGGAGTACTACGGTTCGCCAGCCCCAGCATTTT
CAWSTTVRQPQHF
>.|TRBV7-9|once|TRBJ2-7
TGTGCCAGCAGCTTATCAGCGGCTACCTACGAGCAGTACTTC
CASSLSAATYEQYF
>.|TRBV6-1|.|TRBJ1-1
TGTGCCAGCAGTGAAGCGAGCGGGGTTGACACTGAAGCTTTCTTT
CASSEASGVDTEAFF
>TRBD2|TRBV10-3|.|TRBJ2-1
TGTGCCATCGCAACCGGGACTAGCGGGAGAGGCTACAATGAGCAGTTCTTC
CAIATGTSGRGYNEQFF
>TRBD2|TRBV5-1|.|TRBJ2-3
TGCGCCAGCAGCCCGACGGGTGGACTAGCGGTTGGGCCAGATACGCAGTATTTT
CASSPTGGLAVGPDTQYF